These 18 T cell receptor beta chains share one sample of origin, sequenced in a study of blood T cell repertoires in COVID-19. The protocol was immunoSEQ multiplex PCR, while the TCRdb copy is restricted to in-frame clones and leaves out a portion. The table lists under 250,000 clones, 86% of them singletons, with about 5.4% in the top ten. Sequenced sample: peripheral blood. Receptor source: a woman at least 80 years old with COVID-19, enrolled during active disease.

The V call is TRBV10-3, the J call TRBJ1-2; TRBD1 matches at 7 bases. The J segment lost 2 bases and the V segment lost 4 bases, leaving 4 bases of the junction unmatched. The CDR3 is 14 amino acids. Germline values: CDR1 ENHRY, CDR2 SYGVKD. The CDR3 nucleotides read TGTGCCATCAGTGGGGACAGTTTCAACTATGGCTACACCTTC. It is translated as CAISGDSFNYGYTF.

The chain carries TRBV5-4 and TRBJ2-1; possibly TRBD1 for D (6 bases). There are 14 residues in the CDR3. Looked up from germline, CDR1 is SGHNT and CDR2 is YYREEE (reference sequence). The V gene lost 5 bases and the J gene lost 9 bases, with 18 bases spanning the gap. The CDR3 coding sequence is TGTGCCAGCAGGATATACGGGACACTCGGTGAGCAGTTCTTC. It is translated as CASRIYGTLGEQFF. The whole variable domain, filled in from reference TRBV5-4 and TRBJ2-1, reads ETGVTQSPTHLIKTRGQQVTLRCSSQSGHNTVSWYQQALGQGPQFIFQYYREEENGRGNFPPRFSGLQFPNYSSELNVNALELDDSALYLCASRIYGTLGEQFFGPGTRLTVL.

This clone was picked up one time. The rearrangement uses TRBV2 and TRBJ2-3, with D maybe TRBD1 (5 bases). CDR1 is SNHLY, CDR2 FYNNEI, per germline. There are 12 residues in the CDR3. V was pared by 2 bases and J by 7 bases, with 7 bases between. The CDR3 DNA is TGTGCCAGCAGTGAACAGGGAAATACGCAGTATTTT. This encodes CASSEQGNTQYF.

This clone was counted only a few times. The rearrangement joins TRBV20-1 to TRBJ2-7, with 13 nucleotides matching TRBD2. CDR1 is DFQATT and CDR2 is SNEGSKA in the germline V gene (reference sequence). CDR3 size: 15 residues. The V and J ends lost 3 bases and 4 bases, in that order; junction bases with no gene match: 6. CDR3 DNA sequence: TGCAGTGCTAGTCCTACTAGCGGGGGGGGGTACGAGCAGTACGTC. The encoded protein is CSASPTSGGGYEQYV.

This chain joins TRBV11-3 and TRBJ2-2, with 7 bases that match TRBD1. The V gene end was trimmed by 4 bases and the J gene end by 5 bases; junction bases not matched to a gene: 4. This CDR3 is built from 14 residues. Germline V gene sequence: CDR1 SGHNT, CDR2 YENEEA. CDR3 DNA: TGTGCCAGCAGCTGGGACAGTTGGACCGGGGAGCTGTTTTTT. It is translated as CASSWDSWTGELFF. The full variable domain, its missing parts supplied by reference TRBV11-3 and TRBJ2-2, is EAGVVQSPRYKIIEKKQPVAFWCNPISGHNTLYWYLQNLGQGPELLIRYENEEAVDDSQLPKDRFSAERLKGVDSTLKIQPAELGDSAVYLCASSWDSWTGELFFGEGSRLTVL.

The rearrangement joins TRBV6-5 to TRBJ1-6, with TRBD1 matching 7 bases. Unmatched junction bases numbered 8, after V lost 6 bases and J lost 6 bases. The CDR3 runs to 15 residues. Germline CDR1 reads MNHEY; CDR2 reads SVGAGI. CDR3 coding DNA: TGTGCCAGCAGGACGGAGGGGGCAGTTAATTCACCCCTCCACTTT. This encodes CASRTEGAVNSPLHF.

This chain links TRBV5-1 with TRBJ2-2; D is possibly TRBD1 (6 bases). The CDR3 extends over 14 amino acids. In germline, CDR1 is SGHRS, CDR2 YFSETQ. The ends were cut back, 4 bases at V and 5 bases at J, with 12 bases in the middle. The CDR3 DNA follows: TGCGCCAGCAGCGATAACAGGGAAACCGGGGAGCTGTTTTTT. Its protein product is CASSDNRETGELFF.

The CDR3 coding sequence is TGCGCCAGCAGCTTGGCCGGGACAGGGGGCATGAACACTGAAGCTTTCTTT. It translates to CASSLAGTGGMNTEAFF. The chain has TRBV5-1 and TRBJ1-1; the match to TRBD1 covers 12 bases. The CDR3 loop spans 17 amino acids. CDR1 and CDR2 from the germline V gene are SGHRS and YFSETQ. Germline trimming cut 0 bases from V and 0 bases from J; bases unmatched to any gene: 3.

The chain uses TRBV6-2 or TRBV6-3 and TRBJ2-2; weak D call: TRBD1 (5 bases). V lost 4 bases, J lost 8 bases, and 32 bases lay in between. Germline V gene lookup returns CDR1 MNHEY and CDR2 SVGEGT. The CDR3 contains 20 residues. As DNA, the CDR3 is TGTGCCAGCAGTTCCATACCTGGCGATCAGGGATCCGGAACACCGGGGGAGCTGTTTTTT. The encoded protein is CASSSIPGDQGSGTPGELFF.

V is TRBV2 and J is TRBJ1-2, with a possible D match to TRBD1 (5 bases). The germline CDR1 and CDR2 sequences are SNHLY and FYNNEI. V lost 4 bases and J 5 bases, leaving 8 bases between the germline ends. This CDR3 is 12 amino acids long. CDR3 coding DNA: TGTGCCAGCAGTGCACAGGAGTATGGCTACACCTTC. Encoded protein: CASSAQEYGYTF.

This sequence joins TRBV7-9 and TRBJ1-4; no firm D call. Germline CDR1 is SEHNR and CDR2 is FQNEAQ (reference sequence). The V end lost 6 bases, the J end lost 8 bases, and 10 bases lay between the germline ends. The CDR3 covers 12 residues. CDR3 DNA sequence: TGTGCCAGCAGTATAAGCGGGGAAAAACTGTTTTTT. Residues: CASSISGEKLFF.

This chain links TRBV5-4 with TRBJ1-2, with D perhaps matching TRBD1 (6 bases). The CDR3 loop spans 13 amino acids. Trimming left V 4 bases short and J 5 bases short, with 12 bases between. Germline CDR1 and CDR2: SGHNT and YYREEE (reference sequence). CDR3 coding DNA: TGTGCCAGCAGCCAGGGAGGGGGGTATGGCTACACCTTC. It codes for CASSQGGGYGYTF.

The V gene is TRBV7-8, the J gene TRBJ1-5; the match to TRBD1 covers 8 bases. CDR3 length equals 16 residues. Germline V gene data show CDR1 as SGHVS and CDR2 as FQNEAQ. Trimming cost V 4 bases and J 5 bases; bases outside gene matches: 10. CDR3 sequence: CASSSLRDRPDQPQHF. The CDR3, as DNA: TGTGCCAGCAGCTCCCTCCGGGACAGGCCCGATCAGCCCCAGCATTTT.

V is TRBV6-2 or TRBV6-3 and J is TRBJ1-2; D gene uncertain. V was trimmed by 4 bases and J by 3 bases, leaving 9 bases between them. The CDR3 loop spans 13 amino acids. CDR1 and CDR2 (germline): MNHEY, SVGEGT. CDR3 DNA: TGTGCCAGCAGTTTCGACGGGTACTATGGCTACACCTTC. Its translation is CASSFDGYYGYTF.

The chain uses TRBV28 and TRBJ1-1; tentative D call: TRBD1 (6 bases). The CDR3 extends over 14 amino acids. The germline V gene encodes CDR1 MDHEN and CDR2 SYDVKM. Trimming shortened V by 7 bases and J by 0 bases, and 12 bases separated the two germline ends. CDR3 sequence reads: CASTLGGLNTEAFF. The CDR3 nucleotides read TGTGCCAGCACCCTCGGGGGGCTGAACACTGAAGCTTTCTTT.

The chain links TRBV5-4 to TRBJ1-2; D perhaps matches TRBD1 (5 bases). Germline lookup yields CDR1 SGHNT and CDR2 YYREEE (reference sequence). The CDR3 runs 15 residues. V shed 0 bases and J shed 2 bases, with 11 bases lying between them. The CDR3 DNA reads as TGTGCCAGCAGCTTGGGGGGGGTAACGAACTATGGCTACACCTTC. Translated, it gives CASSLGGVTNYGYTF.

Here the CDR3 DNA reads TGTGCCAGCTCACCAGCAGGAACCTACGAGCAGTACTTC. Translated: CASSPAGTYEQYF. The chain combines TRBV18 with TRBJ2-7; D not resolved. Trimming removed 2 bases at V and 2 bases at J, with 7 bases between. The length of the CDR3 is 13 residues. From germline, CDR1 is KGHSH and CDR2 LQKENI.

This sequence joins TRBV19 and TRBJ1-5; D not certain. Looked up from germline, CDR1 is LNHDA and CDR2 is SQIVND (reference sequence). CDR3 length: 14 amino acids. V lost 11 bases, J lost 4 bases, and 18 bases lay in between. CDR3 residues: CASTEGGFNQPQHF. The CDR3 region has the DNA TGTGCCTCAACGGAGGGAGGTTTTAATCAGCCCCAGCATTTT.